This T cell receptor (beta chain) is from a study of identical twins. Comment on this clonotype: The antigen is unknown.

Each CDR3 protein is one row after TCRdb ran MiXCR on the 5' RACE reads. The table lists approximately 410,000 distinct CDR3 sequences, around 18% of them singletons. Study-level points and caveats: Whereas memory repertoires showed no such difference, abundant cord blood beta clonotypes carried fewer insertions.

This CDR3 has 16 residues. Trimming removed 4 bases at V and 3 bases at J, with 20 bases between. CDR1 is SGHRS and CDR2 is YFSETQ in the germline V gene. Sequencing was done on a sample of naive T cells sorted from blood. The chain employs TRBV5-1 and TRBJ2-7; a possible D gene is TRBD2 (6 bases). The sequence was collected from a man aged 45-65 years in good health. The CDR3 spells CASSPGARNRFYEQYF. CDR3 DNA sequence: TGCGCCAGCAGCCCGGGAGCCCGCAATCGATTCTACGAGCAGTACTTC.